These 12 T cell receptor beta chains were all obtained from the same sample, sequenced in a study of human CD8 memory T cell subsets. The TCR beta sequencing libraries came from UMI-labeled 5' RACE. Reanalyzing the 5' RACE reads, TCRdb keeps one entry per CDR3 protein, without DNA. Recorded for this sample: 4,500 to 7,000 distinct CDR3 sequences. The source material was CD8+ effector memory T cells (TEM) sorted from PBMCs. The sample's subset: effector memory CD8 T cells, CCR7- CD45RO+ CD95+. The receptors originated from a human donor in good health.

The chain links TRBV9 to TRBJ2-2. The CDR3 has 13 amino acids. CDR1 and CDR2 from the germline V gene are SGDLS and YYNGEE. The CDR3 sequence: CASSVDGTGELFF. The full variable domain, with the rest looked up from reference TRBV9 and TRBJ2-2, is DSGVTQTPKHLITATGQRVTLRCSPRSGDLSVYWYQQSLDQGLQFLIQYYNGEERAKGNILERFSAQQFPDLHSELNLSSLELGDSALYFCASSVDGTGELFFGEGSRLTVL.

By frequency, this clonotype is medium-sized. The chain joins TRBV2 to TRBJ2-2; the TCRdb call, TRBD2, lacks DNA for checking. Germline CDR1 and CDR2: SNHLY and FYNNEI. This CDR3 has 17 amino acids. CDR3 in amino acids: CASSTDRLAGNTGELFF. The full variable domain, its missing parts supplied by reference TRBV2 and TRBJ2-2, is EPEVTQTPSHQVTQMGQEVILRCVPISNHLYFYWYRQILGQKVEFLVSFYNNEISEKSEIFDDQFSVERPDGSNFTLKIRSTKLEDSAMYFCASSTDRLAGNTGELFFGEGSRLTVL.

V is TRBV28 and J is TRBJ2-7; TCRdb names TRBD1, which stays unverified in the absence of DNA. Germline CDR1 and CDR2: MDHEN and SYDVKM. The length of the CDR3 is 17 residues. The CDR3 is CASSIWDRSSNTYEQYF.

The chain links TRBV7-9 to TRBJ1-5; the D call of TRBD1 rests on TCRdb alone, since no DNA is present to check it. The CDR3 spans 14 residues. Germline values: CDR1 SEHNR, CDR2 FQNEAQ (reference sequence). CDR3 sequence: CASSTHRGNQPQHF.

This sequence joins TRBV3-1 and TRBJ2-7; TCRdb proposes TRBD1, but this gene call is untestable without DNA. Germline CDR1 reads LGHDT; CDR2 reads YNNKEL (reference sequence). This CDR3 is built from 15 residues. The CDR3 spells CASSQHSGTGTEQYF.

The chain is built from TRBV11-2 and TRBJ2-3; as DNA is missing, the TRBD2 call by TCRdb cannot be tested. CDR1 and CDR2 (germline): SGHAT, FQNNGV. The CDR3 consists of 15 residues. The CDR3 protein is CASSFPGGRADTQYF. Based on the CDR3 plus reference TRBV11-2 and TRBJ2-3, the full variable domain is EAGVAQSPRYKIIEKRQSVAFWCNPISGHATLYWYQQILGQGPKLLIQFQNNGVVDDSQLPKDRFSAERLKGVDSTLKIQPAKLEDSAVYLCASSFPGGRADTQYFGPGTRLTVL.

The J gene is TRBJ2-1, the V gene TRBV20-1. Germline V gene lookup returns CDR1 DFQATT and CDR2 SNEGSKA (reference sequence). This CDR3 comprises 13 residues. CDR3 in amino acids: CSARLSSYNEQFF.

The V call is TRBV6-2 or TRBV6-3, the J call TRBJ1-1. CDR3 size: 11 residues. Germline-derived CDR1 and CDR2 are MNHEY and SVGEGT. The CDR3 sequence: CASSVNTEAFF.

The gene calls are TRBV9 and TRBJ2-5; lacking DNA, the TRBD1 call made by TCRdb goes unchecked. Germline CDR1 SGDLS, CDR2 YYNGEE. This CDR3 has 13 residues. The CDR3: CASSMDSQETQYF.

V usage is TRBV7-9 and J usage is TRBJ2-7; TCRdb reports TRBD1, a call that lacks DNA to check it against. The CDR3 contains 14 residues. In germline, CDR1 is SEHNR, CDR2 FQNEAQ (reference sequence). The chain's CDR3 is CASSPGRGEEKQYF.

V gene TRBV5-1 combines with J gene TRBJ1-6; absent DNA, TCRdb's TRBD1 call cannot be checked. CDR1 is SGHRS and CDR2 is YFSETQ in the germline V gene. The CDR3 has 19 residues. The CDR3 loop reads CASSLGWSTGRFEDSPLHF.

The rearrangement joins TRBV10-2 to TRBJ2-1; TCRdb outputs TRBD2, but without DNA this stays unchecked. The CDR3 covers 14 residues. Germline values: CDR1 WSHSY, CDR2 SAAADI. CDR3 amino acids: CASRGEGTPDEQFF.